This TCR beta chain was sequenced in a study of blood T cell repertoires in COVID-19. CDR3 size: 18 residues. Germline V lookup: CDR1 SQVTM, CDR2 ANQGSEA. Trimming removed 6 bases at V and 2 bases at J, with 27 bases between. How the authors handled the data: Reference gene primer amplification in the assay estimated nucleated cell counts. Sequencing was performed with immunoSEQ multiplex PCR; in TCRdb, only in-frame clones are kept and a portion is missing. V and J calls and clone size are given by that table; D and trimming were obtained from the DNA. Here the sample spans around 70,000 clones, approximately 80% being singletons.

Sequenced material: peripheral blood. The sequence derives from a woman aged 70 to 79 with acute or convalescent COVID-19. This chain links TRBV29-1 with TRBJ2-3; TRBD2 might be the D (6 bases). As DNA, the CDR3 is TGCAGCGTCCCCCGAATGGACTACACGGAGGGATTCACAGATACGCAGTATTTT. It is translated as CSVPRMDYTEGFTDTQYF.